The 3 T cell receptor beta chains presented below share a single source sample, sequenced in a study of shared clonotypes between healthy human individuals. Libraries were prepared by immunoSEQ multiplex PCR; TCRdb keeps only in-frame clonotypes and omits some of them. The sample contains 2 million to 2.5 million clones, 90% to 96% of which appear only once. Sequencing was performed on naive CD4+ T cells sorted from blood. The sample's subset: CD45RA+ positively selected. The receptors stem from a man younger than 30 in good health.

This rearrangement joins TRBV2 to TRBJ1-1; no clear D gene. Looked up from germline, CDR1 is SNHLY and CDR2 is FYNNEI. With 8 bases removed from V and 4 bases from J, the gap between germline ends came to 8 bases. The CDR3 extends over 11 amino acids. The CDR3 sequence is CASVGLTEAFF. For the CDR3, the DNA is TGTGCCAGCGTCGGACTCACTGAAGCTTTCTTT.

V gene TRBV7-2 combines with J gene TRBJ2-2; no clear D. The CDR3 length is 16 residues. Trimming removed 2 bases at V and 1 base at J, with 11 bases between. CDR1 SGHTA and CDR2 FQGNSA come from the germline V gene. The CDR3 loop is CASSLRQARNTGELFF. In DNA form, the CDR3 reads TGTGCCAGCAGCTTACGCCAGGCCCGGAACACCGGGGAGCTGTTTTTT. The full variable domain, its missing parts supplied by reference TRBV7-2 and TRBJ2-2, is GAGVSQSPSNKVTEKGKDVELRCDPISGHTALYWYRQSLGQGLEFLIYFQGNSAPDKSGLPSDRFSAERTGGSVSTLTIQRTQQEDSAVYLCASSLRQARNTGELFFGEGSRLTVL.

This chain connects TRBV6-1 to TRBJ1-3, with D tentatively TRBD1 (6 bases). Trimming took 4 bases from V and 4 from J, leaving 17 bases between them. This CDR3 has 16 amino acids. Germline assignment: CDR1 MNHNS and CDR2 SASEGT. The CDR3 here is CASSGGRTAFGNTIYF. The CDR3, as DNA: TGTGCCAGCAGTGGGGGACGGACAGCTTTCGGAAACACCATATATTTT.